This T cell receptor (beta chain) was found in a study of T cell changes during pregnancy in multiple sclerosis. Clones were read by immunoSEQ multiplex PCR, and TCRdb kept only the in-frame ones, dropping some. This table holds tens of thousands of clones, 92% found once. The junction had 5 bases not matched to a gene; V was cut back by 1 base and J by 5 bases. Germline CDR1 SQVTM, CDR2 ANQGSEA. The CDR3 length is 13 residues. The source material was CD8+ T cells from peripheral blood mononuclear cells, sampled in the third trimester of pregnancy. The rearrangement joins TRBV29-1 to TRBJ2-7; TRBD1 aligns across 7 bases. This clonotype was obtained from a female donor with multiple sclerosis, enrolled in a pregnancy study. This CDR3 is CSVEGQGGNEQYF. CDR3 DNA sequence: TGCAGCGTTGAAGGACAGGGTGGGAACGAGCAGTACTTC.